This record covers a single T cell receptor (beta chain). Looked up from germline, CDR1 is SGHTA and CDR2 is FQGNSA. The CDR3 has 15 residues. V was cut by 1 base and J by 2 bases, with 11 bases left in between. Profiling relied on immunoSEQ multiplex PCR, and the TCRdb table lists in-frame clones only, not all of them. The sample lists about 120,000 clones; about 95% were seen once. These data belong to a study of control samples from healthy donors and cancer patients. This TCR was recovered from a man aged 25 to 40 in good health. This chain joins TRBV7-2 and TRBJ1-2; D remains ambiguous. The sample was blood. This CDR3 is CASSLGPTLNYGYTF. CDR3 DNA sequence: TGTGCCAGCAGCTTAGGCCCCACATTGAACTATGGCTACACCTTC.